What follows are 25 T cell receptor beta chains derived from one specimen sequenced in a study of siplizumab effects on memory and regulatory T cells. Sequencing was performed with immunoSEQ multiplex PCR; in TCRdb, only in-frame clones are kept and a portion is missing. The repertoire holds 100,000 or so clones, less than 95% seen once, with around 0.6% in the top ten. The material sequenced was Tregs sorted from blood. All receptors derive from a human donor in good health.

This clone was picked up one time. The rearrangement joins TRBV7-9 to TRBJ2-7; possibly TRBD1 or TRBD2 for D (5 bases each). CDR3 size: 17 residues. From germline, CDR1 is SEHNR and CDR2 FQNEAQ (reference sequence). Trimming shortened V by 1 base and J by 6 bases, and 22 bases separated the two germline ends. This CDR3 is CASSLDGGRDVVGEQYF. The CDR3 nucleotides read TGTGCCAGCAGCTTAGATGGGGGACGGGACGTAGTAGGCGAGCAGTACTTC.

The chain couples TRBV7-9 to TRBJ2-5; 10 nucleotides line up with TRBD1. V shed 5 bases and J 3 bases; nucleotides not matched to a gene: 9. The CDR3 extends over 16 amino acids. Germline CDR1 is SEHNR and CDR2 is FQNEAQ (reference sequence). CDR3: CASSARDRGPKETQYF. The CDR3, as DNA: TGTGCCAGCAGCGCCCGGGACAGGGGACCTAAAGAGACCCAGTACTTC.

The rearrangement joins TRBV5-1 to TRBJ2-2; TRBD1 agrees at 9 bases. J gave up 3 bases and V 5 bases, and 5 bases lay outside the gene matches. The germline gives CDR1 SGHRS, CDR2 YFSETQ. The CDR3 is made up of 15 amino acids. CDR3 sequence: CASRSGQGDTGELFF. The DNA of the CDR3 is TGCGCCAGCAGGTCGGGACAGGGTGACACCGGGGAGCTGTTTTTT.

This rearrangement joins TRBV5-1 to TRBJ2-3, with 7 bases identical to TRBD2. The V segment lost 6 bases and the J segment 0 bases; nucleotides outside the gene matches: 4. The CDR3 extends over 14 amino acids. Germline V gene lookup returns CDR1 SGHRS and CDR2 YFSETQ. The CDR3 DNA reads as TGCGCCAGCAAACTCGGGGGGAGCACAGATACGCAGTATTTT. Amino acids: CASKLGGSTDTQYF. The entire variable domain, with the rest obtained from reference TRBV5-1 and TRBJ2-3, is as follows: KAGVTQTPRYLIKTRGQQVTLSCSPISGHRSVSWYQQTPGQGLQFLFEYFSETQRNKGNFPGRFSGRQFSNSRSEMNVSTLELGDSALYLCASKLGGSTDTQYFGPGTRLTVL.

This rearrangement joins TRBV28 to TRBJ1-2; 7 bases align to TRBD1. The CDR3 is 14 amino acids. Germline V gene sequence: CDR1 MDHEN, CDR2 SYDVKM. The V and J ends lost 4 bases and 8 bases, in that order; junction bases with no gene match: 10. The chain's CDR3 is CASSSMDRLEGYTF. For the CDR3, the DNA is TGTGCCAGCAGTTCCATGGACAGGCTGGAGGGCTACACCTTC.

In this sample, this clone turned up once. The chain combines TRBV28 with TRBJ2-2, with D maybe TRBD1 (5 bases). Trimming removed 3 bases at V and 7 bases at J, with 15 bases between. This CDR3 spans 15 amino acids. Germline-derived CDR1 and CDR2 are MDHEN and SYDVKM. The CDR3, as DNA: TGTGCCAGCAGTTTTACAGGACGACGGGTCGGGGAGCTGTTTTTT. This encodes CASSFTGRRVGELFF.

The chain carries TRBV6-5 and TRBJ2-7; 8 bases fit TRBD1. The V and J ends lost 7 bases and 5 bases, in that order; junction bases with no gene match: 10. This CDR3 is built from 14 residues. Germline values: CDR1 MNHEY, CDR2 SVGAGI. CDR3 protein: CASTRGTGLNEQYF. CDR3 DNA: TGTGCCAGCACCAGAGGGACAGGTTTGAACGAGCAGTACTTC.

J is TRBJ2-6 and V is TRBV19, with D unresolved. The CDR3 runs 12 residues. Trimming cost V 7 bases and J 2 bases, with 3 bases left between them. Germline CDR1 LNHDA, CDR2 SQIVND (reference sequence). CDR3 nucleotides: TGTGCCAGTAAAGCTGGGGCCAACGTCCTGACTTTC. It translates to CASKAGANVLTF.

The rearrangement uses TRBV6-5 and TRBJ1-2, with 7 positions matching TRBD1. The V gene's germline CDR1 is MNHEY and CDR2 SVGAGI. The CDR3 extends over 13 amino acids. With V trimmed by 6 bases and J by 7 bases, 8 bases remained unmatched. CDR3 residues: CASRGQTKSGYTF. CDR3 DNA: TGTGCCAGCAGGGGACAGACGAAATCTGGCTACACCTTC.

V gene TRBV15 combines with J gene TRBJ2-2; possibly TRBD1 for D (5 bases). The V end was cut by 5 bases, the J end by 4 bases, with 11 bases between. Germline CDR1 LNHNV, CDR2 YYDKDF (reference sequence). The CDR3 contains 14 residues. The CDR3 nucleotides are TGTGCCACCAGCCTGAGACAGTTCACCGGGGAGCTGTTTTTT. As protein: CATSLRQFTGELFF.

The V call is TRBV7-8, the J call TRBJ2-1; 8 bases match TRBD2. After removal of 2 bases from V and 7 bases from J, the junction contained 10 bases not matched to a gene. CDR3 length: 16 residues. From germline, CDR1 is SGHVS and CDR2 FQNEAQ. CDR3 nucleotides: TGTGCCAGCAGCTTAAGAAGAGCGGGAGTGGGGAATGAGCAGTTCTTC. Translation: CASSLRRAGVGNEQFF.

V usage is TRBV7-8 and J usage is TRBJ2-7; 7 bases agree with TRBD1. The CDR3 is 13 residues long. CDR1 is SGHVS, CDR2 FQNEAQ, per germline. V gave up 3 bases and J gave up 2 bases; unmatched junction bases: 1. CDR3 in DNA: TGTGCCAGCAGCTTCAGGGGGACCTACGAGCAGTACTTC. Its translation: CASSFRGTYEQYF.

This clone was seen a handful of times. The chain joins TRBV28 to TRBJ1-1; D gene uncertain. The CDR3 length is 14 residues. V lost 7 bases and J lost 1, with 13 bases in between. Germline V gene sequence: CDR1 MDHEN, CDR2 SYDVKM. CDR3 sequence: CASINSGQNTEAFF. The DNA of the CDR3 is TGTGCCAGCATTAATTCAGGCCAGAACACTGAAGCTTTCTTT.

This clone occurred a few times. The rearrangement links TRBV5-6 to TRBJ1-5; D remains ambiguous. Between the trimmed V and J ends, which lost 0 bases and 9 bases, there was a span of 7 bases. The CDR3 consists of 12 residues. Germline V gives CDR1 SGHDT, CDR2 YYEEEE. CDR3 bases: TGTGCCAGCAGCTTGGGGGGTTTGCCCCAGCATTTT. Amino acid sequence: CASSLGGLPQHF. The variable domain in full, with the rest retrieved from reference TRBV5-6 and TRBJ1-5, is DAGVTQSPTHLIKTRGQQVTLRCSPKSGHDTVSWYQQALGQGPQFIFQYYEEEERQRGNFPDRFSGHQFPNYSSELNVNALLLGDSALYLCASSLGGLPQHFGDGTRLSIL.

The chain carries TRBV19 and TRBJ1-4; D might be TRBD1 (6 bases). Germline CDR1 and CDR2: LNHDA and SQIVND (reference sequence). This CDR3 is 15 amino acids long. The germline V and J ends were trimmed by 1 base and 7 bases, with 13 bases remaining between them. The CDR3 DNA is TGTGCCAGTAGTATAGGTAGCAGGGGCGGTGAAAAACTGTTTTTT. Translated, it gives CASSIGSRGGEKLFF.

CDR3 DNA: TGTGCCAGTCAACATCTTGGGGCGAACACCGGGGAGCTGTTTTTT. Residues: CASQHLGANTGELFF. The gene calls are TRBV19 and TRBJ2-2; no reliable D call. This CDR3 comprises 15 residues. CDR1 is LNHDA, CDR2 SQIVND, per germline (reference sequence). Trimming took off 8 bases at V and 0 bases at J, with 13 bases between the two ends.

The rearrangement uses TRBV30 and TRBJ1-6; D is unclear. This CDR3 contains 13 residues. CDR1 and CDR2 (germline): GTSNPN, SVGIG (reference sequence). Trimming took 2 bases from V and 7 from J, leaving 9 bases between them. CDR3 sequence: CAWSPSQNSPLHF. In nucleotides, the CDR3 is TGTGCCTGGAGTCCCTCGCAAAATTCACCCCTCCACTTT.

The chain is built from TRBV28 and TRBJ1-5; D perhaps matches TRBD1 (5 bases). V was cut by 7 bases and J by 0 bases, with 22 bases left in between. The CDR3 contains 18 residues. The germline V gene has CDR1 MDHEN and CDR2 SYDVKM. The CDR3 is CASKTPGQGQYSNQPQHF. DNA of the CDR3: TGTGCCAGCAAAACACCGGGGCAGGGTCAATATAGCAATCAGCCCCAGCATTTT. Together with reference TRBV28 and TRBJ1-5, the CDR3 gives the full variable domain: DVKVTQSSRYLVKRTGEKVFLECVQDMDHENMFWYRQDPGLGLRLIYFSYDVKMKEKGDIPEGYSVSREKKERFSLILESASTNQTSMYLCASKTPGQGQYSNQPQHFGDGTRLSIL.

The CDR3 spells CSAADGYEQYF. The CDR3 region has the DNA TGCAGTGCCGCGGACGGATACGAGCAGTACTTC. The V and J genes are TRBV20-1 and TRBJ2-7; D call uncertain. This CDR3 comprises 11 residues. Per germline, CDR1 DFQATT and CDR2 SNEGSKA (reference sequence). V gave up 6 bases and J gave up 4 bases, with 10 bases separating them.

V is TRBV28 and J is TRBJ1-2, with 8 bases that match TRBD1. CDR1 and CDR2 (germline): MDHEN, SYDVKM. The CDR3 extends over 13 amino acids. V lost 6 bases, J lost 7 bases, and 7 bases stayed unmatched. The CDR3 here is CASSYQGAFGYTF. As DNA, the CDR3 is TGTGCCAGCAGCTATCAGGGGGCGTTTGGCTACACCTTC.

This clone was detected once. This chain uses TRBV19 with TRBJ1-1; D ambiguous. CDR1 LNHDA and CDR2 SQIVND come from the germline V gene (reference sequence). Trimming cost V 2 bases and J 1 base, with 8 bases left between them. The CDR3 covers 14 residues. CDR3 in DNA: TGTGCCAGTAGTATATTCTGGGGGAACACTGAAGCTTTCTTT. Protein: CASSIFWGNTEAFF. Full variable domain (missing parts from reference TRBV19 and TRBJ1-1): DGGITQSPKYLFRKEGQNVTLSCEQNLNHDAMYWYRQDPGQGLRLIYYSQIVNDFQKGDIAEGYSVSREKKESFPLTVTSAQKNPTAFYLCASSIFWGNTEAFFGQGTRLTVV.

The V gene is TRBV19, the J gene TRBJ2-2, with D perhaps matching TRBD2 (5 bases). Germline-derived CDR1 and CDR2 are LNHDA and SQIVND (reference sequence). The ends were cut back, 5 bases at V and 4 bases at J, with 14 bases in the middle. The CDR3 runs 15 residues. The CDR3 here is CASSEFSDLTGELFF. Here the CDR3 DNA reads TGTGCCAGTAGTGAGTTTAGCGACCTCACCGGGGAGCTGTTTTTT.

The chain employs TRBV5-1 and TRBJ2-1; 11 bases line up with TRBD1. The germline gives CDR1 SGHRS, CDR2 YFSETQ. This CDR3 has 15 amino acids. Trimming cost V 4 bases and J 7 bases; bases outside gene matches: 7. The CDR3 region is CASSTGQGAMNEQFF. CDR3 bases: TGCGCCAGCAGCACCGGACAGGGGGCGATGAATGAGCAGTTCTTC.

The chain joins TRBV15 to TRBJ2-7; D unresolved. V lost 0 bases, J lost 1 base, and 10 bases lay in between. This CDR3 has 15 residues. Germline V gene lookup returns CDR1 LNHNV and CDR2 YYDKDF (reference sequence). Here the CDR3 reads CATSRDKRLSYEQYF. DNA for the CDR3: TGTGCCACCAGCAGAGATAAGAGGCTTTCCTACGAGCAGTACTTC.

V usage is TRBV18 and J usage is TRBJ2-5, with D tentatively TRBD1 or TRBD2 (5 bases each). This CDR3 has 13 residues. Trimming removed 2 bases from V and 4 bases from J, with 8 bases in between. Per germline, CDR1 KGHSH and CDR2 LQKENI. The CDR3, as DNA: TGTGCCAGCTCACCATCGGGGCGAGAGACCCAGTACTTC. It specifies CASSPSGRETQYF.